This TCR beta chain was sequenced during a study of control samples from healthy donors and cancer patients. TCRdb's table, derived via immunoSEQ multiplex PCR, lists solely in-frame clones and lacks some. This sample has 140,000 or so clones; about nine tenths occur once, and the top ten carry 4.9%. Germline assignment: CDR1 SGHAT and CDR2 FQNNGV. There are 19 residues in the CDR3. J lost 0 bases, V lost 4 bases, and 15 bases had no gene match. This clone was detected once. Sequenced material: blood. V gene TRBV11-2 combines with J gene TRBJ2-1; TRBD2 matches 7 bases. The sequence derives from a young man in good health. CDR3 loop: CASSSHPDGRMSSYNEQFF. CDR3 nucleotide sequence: TGTGCCAGCAGCTCCCACCCCGACGGGAGGATGAGCTCCTACAATGAGCAGTTCTTC.